The sequence of this T cell receptor (beta chain) was determined in a study of cytomegalovirus exposure and HLA in healthy donors. Study as a whole: The study's early data release held about 85 million unique TCRs from HLA-typed donors. Overall study findings and caveats: The study labeled fewer than 200 TCR beta chains cytomegalovirus-associated. Some highly shared sequence variants likely arose as a pipeline artifact. Owing to their indistinguishability, certain V segments, notably TRBV6-2 and TRBV6-3, were excluded.

Germline CDR1 is SGHKS and CDR2 is YYEKEE (reference sequence). The CDR3 consists of 16 residues. V lost 2 bases to trimming and J lost 5 bases, with 14 bases between them. Note on this clone: What it recognizes is unknown.

Primers included in the PCR were 60 Vbeta and 13 Jbeta primers. Generated by immunoSEQ multiplex PCR, the TCRdb table keeps only in-frame clones and is missing some. The data hold about 160,000 clones, with 73% observed a single time. The chain links TRBV5-5 to TRBJ1-6; D gene uncertain. This sequence was found in a woman under 30 in good health and CMV-seronegative. Sequenced material: PBMCs. DNA for the CDR3: TGTGCCAGCAGCTTTATCACCGGGAGACATAATTCACCCCTCCACTTT. Its protein is CASSFITGRHNSPLHF.